This T cell receptor (beta chain) was sequenced during a study of CD8 T cells in ankylosing spondylitis (dated by TCRdb to 2015 to 2018). Study-level background: To find TCR variants linked to disease, the study profiled T cell receptor beta repertoires in ankylosing spondylitis patients and healthy donors. Samples of peripheral blood were taken, and for ankylosing spondylitis patients, synovial fluid was collected as well. In total, the full study cohort was made up of 85 to 140 healthy donors and some 26 ankylosing spondylitis patients.

This clonotype has just a few counts. This clone's antigen is unknown. There are no base qualities to consult, and no much larger clone falls within one base. Sequencing used an Illumina HiSeq 2500. Quantitative 5'-RACE with molecular barcodes was the method used to prepare the TCR beta libraries. The authors processed their data as follows. To identify disease-linked TCR variants, a new computational method was used, one built on a probabilistic model of VDJ rearrangement. Using fastp at Q25 and MiXCR, TCRdb reprocessed the public reads and kept productive beta chains. All rows with the same CDR3 protein become a single entry with the most common DNA and genes. The V and J calls come from TCRdb's annotation, not from the publication. This sample lists some 200,000 distinct CDR3 sequences; 7% to 8% were detected once. Jointly, the top ten make up 11% to 15% of the sample. Overall results and qualifications from the work: Some motif variants had previously been reported in the synovial fluid and blood of reactive arthritis patients, which suggests shared mechanisms of disease initiation. The disease-linked clones had a CD8+ phenotype and were found at relatively low frequencies in peripheral blood. The disease-linked clones were reported to be significantly enriched in matched synovial fluid samples from ankylosing spondylitis patients. Blood from ankylosing spondylitis patients appeared to be characterized by a TCR beta motif made up of 8 or 9 highly homologous amino acid variants.

Looking up the germline V gene (reference sequence) yields CDR1 LNHDA and CDR2 SQIVND. The CDR3 spans 20 residues, from the cysteine through the phenylalanine. This entry keeps only the CDR3 DNA: 60 bases, framed from base 1. Clipping removes 6 bases from V and 0 bases from J, with 17 as the unmatched junction base count. The sample comprised blood, either unsorted or a sorted T cell fraction (not recorded which). The receptor's source is a male donor with ankylosing spondylitis. The chain is made from TRBV19 and TRBJ2-5; TRBD2 lines up with 12 middle nucleotides. The sequence in DNA is TGTGCCAGTAGCGGGGCAGAATGGACTAGCGGGAAGAGGTACCAAGAGACCCAGTACTTC. It translates as CASSGAEWTSGKRYQETQYF.